Listed here is a single T cell receptor (beta chain). Germline and junction disagree at one end, which may indicate a read error. The data originate from a study of blood T cells in healthy people across ages. The CDR3 sequence is 16 residues long. With each sample, at least 5 micrograms of total RNA were extracted. A second PCR, run for about 7 to 11 cycles, used a sample-barcoded 5' primer plus a J-beta primer mix. TCRdb reanalysed the 5' RACE reads using MiXCR and keeps one entry per CDR3 protein. The sample contains around 990,000 distinct CDR3 sequences, 35% to 40% of which appear only once. The TCR originated in a man between 18 and 29 years old in good health. The sequenced sample consisted of blood. The J gene is TRBJ2-3, the V gene TRBV12-3 or TRBV12-4, with 10 bases aligning to TRBD2. CDR3 sequence: CASSRSGGTSTDAQYF. DNA of the CDR3: TGTGCCAGCAGCCGTAGCGGGGGGACTAGCACAGATGCGCAGTATTTT.